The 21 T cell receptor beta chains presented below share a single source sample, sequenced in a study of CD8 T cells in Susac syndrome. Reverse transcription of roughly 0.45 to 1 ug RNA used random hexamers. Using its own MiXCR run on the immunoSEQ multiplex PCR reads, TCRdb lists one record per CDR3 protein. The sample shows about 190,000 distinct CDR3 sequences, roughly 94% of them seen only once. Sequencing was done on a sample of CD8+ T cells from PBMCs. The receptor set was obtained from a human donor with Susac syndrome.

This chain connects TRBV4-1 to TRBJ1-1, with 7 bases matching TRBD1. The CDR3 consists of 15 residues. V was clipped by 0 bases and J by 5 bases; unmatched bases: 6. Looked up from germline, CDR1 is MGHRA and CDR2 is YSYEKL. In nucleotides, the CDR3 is TGCGCCAGCAGCCAAGAAACAGGGGTAAGGACTGAAGCTTTCTTT. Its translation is CASSQETGVRTEAFF.

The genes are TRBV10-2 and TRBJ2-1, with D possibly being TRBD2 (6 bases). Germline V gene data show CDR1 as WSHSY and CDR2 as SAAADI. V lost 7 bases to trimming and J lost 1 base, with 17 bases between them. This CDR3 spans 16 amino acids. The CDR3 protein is CASMVLAGTSYNEQFF. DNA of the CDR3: TGCGCCAGCATGGTATTGGCGGGGACTTCCTACAATGAGCAGTTCTTC.

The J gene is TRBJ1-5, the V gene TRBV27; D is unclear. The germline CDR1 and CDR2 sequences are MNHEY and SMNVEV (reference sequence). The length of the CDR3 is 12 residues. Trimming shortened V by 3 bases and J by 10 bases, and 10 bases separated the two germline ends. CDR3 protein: CASSFTPPPQHF. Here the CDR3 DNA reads TGTGCCAGCAGTTTCACTCCCCCACCCCAGCATTTT.

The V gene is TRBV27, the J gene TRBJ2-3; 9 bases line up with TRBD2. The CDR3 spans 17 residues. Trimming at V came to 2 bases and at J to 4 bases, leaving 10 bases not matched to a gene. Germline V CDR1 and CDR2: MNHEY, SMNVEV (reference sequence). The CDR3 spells CASSLIRASGMADTQYF. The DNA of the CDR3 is TGTGCCAGCAGTTTAATTAGGGCTAGCGGGATGGCAGATACGCAGTATTTT.

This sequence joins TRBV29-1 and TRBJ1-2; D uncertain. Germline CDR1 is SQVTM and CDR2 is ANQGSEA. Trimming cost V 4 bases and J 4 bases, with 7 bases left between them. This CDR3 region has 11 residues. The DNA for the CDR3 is TGCAGCGTTGCGGAGTTCTATGGCTACACCTTC. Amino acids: CSVAEFYGYTF.

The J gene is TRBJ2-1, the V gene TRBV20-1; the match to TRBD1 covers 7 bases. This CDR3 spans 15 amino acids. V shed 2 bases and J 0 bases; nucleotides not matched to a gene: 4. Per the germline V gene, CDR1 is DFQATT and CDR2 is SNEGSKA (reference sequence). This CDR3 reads CSARRGQTSYNEQFF. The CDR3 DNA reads TGCAGTGCTAGAAGGGGACAGACCTCCTACAATGAGCAGTTCTTC.

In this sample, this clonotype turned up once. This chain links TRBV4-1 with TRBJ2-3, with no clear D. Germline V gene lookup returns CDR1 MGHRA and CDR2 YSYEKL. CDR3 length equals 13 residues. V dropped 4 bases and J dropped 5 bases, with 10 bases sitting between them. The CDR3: CASSRSVGDTQYF. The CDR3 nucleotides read TGCGCCAGCAGCCGGAGCGTGGGAGATACGCAGTATTTT.

The CDR3 region has the DNA TGTGCCAGTAGTACTGACGGGCTGAACGCTTTCTTT. Translation: CASSTDGLNAFF. This rearrangement joins TRBV19 to TRBJ1-1; the D is unclear. The CDR3 is made up of 12 amino acids. With 4 bases removed from V and 11 bases from J, the gap between germline ends came to 14 bases. Looked up from germline, CDR1 is LNHDA and CDR2 is SQIVND (reference sequence).

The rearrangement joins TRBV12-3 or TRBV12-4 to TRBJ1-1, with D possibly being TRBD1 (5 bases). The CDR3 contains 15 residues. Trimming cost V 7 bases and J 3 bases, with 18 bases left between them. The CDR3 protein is CASIPSLGGYTEAFF. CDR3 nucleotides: TGTGCCAGCATTCCCAGTCTTGGGGGGTACACTGAAGCTTTCTTT.

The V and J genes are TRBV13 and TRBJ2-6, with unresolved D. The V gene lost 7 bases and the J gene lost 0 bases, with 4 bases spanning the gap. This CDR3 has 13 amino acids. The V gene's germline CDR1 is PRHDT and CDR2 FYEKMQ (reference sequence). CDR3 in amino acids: CASKHSGANVLTF. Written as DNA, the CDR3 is TGTGCCAGCAAACACTCTGGGGCCAACGTCCTGACTTTC.

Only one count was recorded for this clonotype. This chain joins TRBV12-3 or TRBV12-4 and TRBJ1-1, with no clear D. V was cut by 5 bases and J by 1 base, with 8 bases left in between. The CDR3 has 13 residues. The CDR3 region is CASSISQNTEAFF. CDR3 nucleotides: TGTGCCAGCAGTATCAGCCAGAACACTGAAGCTTTCTTT.

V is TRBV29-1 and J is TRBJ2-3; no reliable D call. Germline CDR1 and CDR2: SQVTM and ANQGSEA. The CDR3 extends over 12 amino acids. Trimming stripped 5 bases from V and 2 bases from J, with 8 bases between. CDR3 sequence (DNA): TGCAGCGTTTCATGGGACACAGATACGCAGTATTTT. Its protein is CSVSWDTDTQYF.

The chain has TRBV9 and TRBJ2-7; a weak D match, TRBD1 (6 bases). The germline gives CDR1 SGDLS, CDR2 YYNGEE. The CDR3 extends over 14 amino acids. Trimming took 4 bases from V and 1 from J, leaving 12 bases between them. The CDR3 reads CASSPRQVSYEQYF. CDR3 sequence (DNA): TGTGCCAGCAGCCCCCGACAGGTTTCCTACGAGCAGTACTTC.

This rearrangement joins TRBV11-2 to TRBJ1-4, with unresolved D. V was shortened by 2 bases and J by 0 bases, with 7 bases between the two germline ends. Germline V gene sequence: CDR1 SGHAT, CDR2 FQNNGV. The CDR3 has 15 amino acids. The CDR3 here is CASSLLSATNEKLFF. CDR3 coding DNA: TGTGCCAGCAGCTTATTGTCGGCAACTAATGAAAAACTGTTTTTT. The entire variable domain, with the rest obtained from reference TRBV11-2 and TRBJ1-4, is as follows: EAGVAQSPRYKIIEKRQSVAFWCNPISGHATLYWYQQILGQGPKLLIQFQNNGVVDDSQLPKDRFSAERLKGVDSTLKIQPAKLEDSAVYLCASSLLSATNEKLFFGSGTQLSVL.

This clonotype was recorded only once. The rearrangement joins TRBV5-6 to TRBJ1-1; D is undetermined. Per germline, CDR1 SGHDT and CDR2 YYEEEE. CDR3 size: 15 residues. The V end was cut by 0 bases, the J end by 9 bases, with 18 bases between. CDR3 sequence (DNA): TGTGCCAGCAGCTTGGCCATTGCGGGCTTTCGTAAAGCTTTCTTT. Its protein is CASSLAIAGFRKAFF.

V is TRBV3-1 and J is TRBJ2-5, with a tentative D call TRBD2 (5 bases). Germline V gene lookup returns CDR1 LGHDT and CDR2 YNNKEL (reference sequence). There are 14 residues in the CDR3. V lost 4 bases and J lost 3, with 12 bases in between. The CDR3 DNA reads TGTGCCAGCAGCCGGTCGGGGAGTGAAGAGACCCAGTACTTC. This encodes CASSRSGSEETQYF.

DNA for the CDR3: TGTGCCAGCAGTCACGGGACTAGCGGGACCGGGGAGCTGTTTTTT. Its protein is CASSHGTSGTGELFF. The chain couples TRBV6-5 to TRBJ2-2; 12 nucleotides match TRBD2. The CDR3 loop spans 15 amino acids. Unmatched junction bases numbered 3, after V lost 5 bases and J lost 5 bases. Germline V gene data show CDR1 as MNHEY and CDR2 as SVGAGI.

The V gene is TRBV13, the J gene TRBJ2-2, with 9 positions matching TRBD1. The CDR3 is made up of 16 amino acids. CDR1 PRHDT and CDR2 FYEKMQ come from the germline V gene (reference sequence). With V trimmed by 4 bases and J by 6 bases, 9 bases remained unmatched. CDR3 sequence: CASSWSGQGNPGELFF. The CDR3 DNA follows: TGTGCCAGCAGCTGGTCGGGACAGGGTAACCCCGGGGAGCTGTTTTTT. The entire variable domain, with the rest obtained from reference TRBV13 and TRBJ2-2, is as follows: AAGVIQSPRHLIKEKRETATLKCYPIPRHDTVYWYQQGPGQDPQFLISFYEKMQSDKGSIPDRFSAQQFSDYHSELNMSSLELGDSALYFCASSWSGQGNPGELFFGEGSRLTVL.

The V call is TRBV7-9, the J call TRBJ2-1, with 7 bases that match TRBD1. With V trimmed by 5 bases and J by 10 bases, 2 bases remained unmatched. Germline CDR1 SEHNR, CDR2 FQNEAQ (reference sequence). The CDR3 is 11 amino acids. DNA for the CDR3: TGTGCCAGCAGCCAGGGGGACGAGCAGTTCTTC. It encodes CASSQGDEQFF.

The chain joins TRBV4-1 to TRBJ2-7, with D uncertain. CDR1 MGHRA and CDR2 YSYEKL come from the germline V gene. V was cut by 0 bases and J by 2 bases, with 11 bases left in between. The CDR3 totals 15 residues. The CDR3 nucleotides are TGCGCCAGCAGCCAAGATTGGGTGGGAACCTACGAGCAGTACTTC. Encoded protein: CASSQDWVGTYEQYF.

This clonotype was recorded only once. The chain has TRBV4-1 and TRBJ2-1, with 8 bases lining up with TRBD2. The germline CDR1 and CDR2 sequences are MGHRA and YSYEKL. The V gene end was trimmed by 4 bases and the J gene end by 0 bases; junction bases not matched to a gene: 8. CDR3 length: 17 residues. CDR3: CASSLGGAGPSYNEQFF. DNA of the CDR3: TGCGCCAGCAGCCTCGGGGGGGCGGGGCCCTCCTACAATGAGCAGTTCTTC.